Listed below are T cell receptor beta chains from one sample, sequenced in a study of PD-L1 blockade in urothelial cancer. Using immunoSEQ multiplex PCR, the repertoire was profiled, and TCRdb retains in-frame clones only, with some absent. The sample has about 50,000 clones, around 79% seen once. Here the sequenced sample was PBMCs, taken around atezolizumab (anti-PD-L1) treatment. These receptors were obtained from a man in his sixties or seventies with urothelial cancer. Both conserved end residues are part of each CDR3. D genes are given only for firm matches. Not all rows give a size; the values are once, few, many and, for expanded clones, a class.

clone size: NA
J gene: TRBJ1-2
V gene: TRBV4-3
D gene: TRBD1
CDR3 protein: CASSQATGTGRSGYTF
CDR3 DNA: TGCGCCAGCAGCCAAGCGACCGGGACAGGTAGGAGTGGCTACACCTTC

clone size: NA
J gene: TRBJ2-1
V gene: TRBV14
D gene: TRBD2
CDR3 protein: CASSQDRLAGGSYNEQFF
CDR3 DNA: TGTGCCAGCAGCCAAGATCGGCTAGCGGGAGGATCCTACAATGAGCAGTTCTTC

clone size: once
J gene: TRBJ2-5
V gene: TRBV5-6
D gene: NA
CDR3 protein: CASSLAFQETQYF
CDR3 DNA: TGTGCCAGCAGCTTGGCCTTCCAAGAGACCCAGTACTTC

clone size: NA
J gene: TRBJ1-2
V gene: TRBV19
D gene: TRBD1
CDR3 protein: CASSIRGKTGGWDYGYTF
CDR3 DNA: TGTGCCAGTAGTATACGGGGGAAAACAGGGGGATGGGACTATGGCTACACCTTC

clone size: few
J gene: TRBJ1-1
V gene: TRBV29-1
D gene: NA
CDR3 protein: CSVAQRERAFF
CDR3 DNA: TGCAGCGTTGCGCAAAGGGAGAGGGCTTTCTTT

clone size: NA
J gene: TRBJ1-5
V gene: TRBV6-1
D gene: NA
CDR3 protein: CASWSRLDQPQHF
CDR3 DNA: TGTGCCAGTTGGTCGCGGCTGGATCAGCCCCAGCATTTT

clone size: NA
J gene: TRBJ1-3
V gene: TRBV7-2
D gene: NA
CDR3 protein: CASSLGPRNTIYF
CDR3 DNA: TGTGCCAGCAGCTTAGGGCCGCGGAACACCATATATTTT

clone size: NA
J gene: TRBJ2-5
V gene: TRBV5-1
D gene: TRBD1
CDR3 protein: CASRAGTAQETQYF
CDR3 DNA: TGCGCCAGCAGAGCCGGGACAGCTCAAGAGACCCAGTACTTC

clone size: NA
J gene: TRBJ2-3
V gene: TRBV5-4
D gene: TRBD2
CDR3 protein: CASSLKLAGGLGDTQYF
CDR3 DNA: TGTGCCAGCAGCTTAAAACTAGCGGGAGGGCTGGGAGATACGCAGTATTTT

clone size: once
J gene: TRBJ2-7
V gene: TRBV11-3
D gene: NA
CDR3 protein: CASSLSAEGGRRYEQYF
CDR3 DNA: TGTGCCAGCAGCTTATCGGCCGAAGGGGGAAGGAGATACGAGCAGTACTTC

clone size: NA
J gene: TRBJ1-1
V gene: TRBV27
D gene: NA
CDR3 protein: CASSLTGLVGNTEAFF
CDR3 DNA: TGTGCCAGCAGTTTAACAGGGTTAGTAGGGAACACTGAAGCTTTCTTT

clone size: NA
J gene: TRBJ2-6
V gene: TRBV5-1
D gene: NA
CDR3 protein: CASSPTTGTGANVLTF
CDR3 DNA: TGCGCCAGCAGCCCTACAACAGGGACCGGGGCCAACGTCCTGACTTTC

clone size: NA
J gene: TRBJ2-7
V gene: TRBV7-2
D gene: NA
CDR3 protein: CASSLAGGSSYEQYF
CDR3 DNA: TGTGCCAGCAGCTTAGCGGGTGGGAGCTCCTACGAGCAGTACTTC

clone size: NA
J gene: TRBJ2-6
V gene: TRBV6-5
D gene: NA
CDR3 protein: CASSYVSGSGANVLTF
CDR3 DNA: TGTGCCAGCAGTTACGTGTCAGGGTCTGGGGCCAACGTCCTGACTTTC

clone size: once
J gene: TRBJ2-3
V gene: TRBV9
D gene: TRBD1
CDR3 protein: CASSASIGTGSDTQYF
CDR3 DNA: TGTGCCAGCAGCGCTTCTATCGGGACAGGGTCTGATACGCAGTATTTT

clone size: many
J gene: TRBJ1-2
V gene: TRBV7-3
D gene: TRBD1
CDR3 protein: CASSAHGQGGYTF
CDR3 DNA: TGTGCCAGCAGCGCCCATGGACAGGGCGGCTACACCTTC

clone size: NA
J gene: TRBJ1-3
V gene: TRBV28
D gene: TRBD1
CDR3 protein: CASSLRVDRGGKNTIYF
CDR3 DNA: TGTGCCAGCAGTTTACGAGTCGACAGGGGAGGGAAAAACACCATATATTTT

clone size: large
J gene: TRBJ2-1
V gene: TRBV11-3
D gene: TRBD2
CDR3 protein: CASSLDRSGRGVEQFF
CDR3 DNA: TGTGCCAGCAGCTTAGATAGAAGCGGGAGAGGGGTTGAGCAGTTCTTC

clone size: NA
J gene: TRBJ2-1
V gene: TRBV7-2
D gene: TRBD1
CDR3 protein: CASSVDRATYNEQFF
CDR3 DNA: TGTGCCAGCAGCGTCGACAGGGCGACTTACAATGAGCAGTTCTTC

clone size: NA
J gene: TRBJ2-7
V gene: TRBV18
D gene: TRBD1
CDR3 protein: CASSPPTTGGTYEQYF
CDR3 DNA: TGTGCCAGCTCACCGCCGACGACAGGGGGAACCTACGAGCAGTACTTC

clone size: NA
J gene: TRBJ1-2
V gene: TRBV29-1
D gene: NA
CDR3 protein: CSPESDGGRYTF
CDR3 DNA: TGCAGCCCCGAAAGTGACGGGGGGCGCTACACCTTC

clone size: NA
J gene: TRBJ1-2
V gene: TRBV5-8
D gene: NA
CDR3 protein: CASSSLVGGIYGYTF
CDR3 DNA: TGTGCCAGCAGTTCGCTCGTTGGGGGCATCTATGGCTACACCTTC

clone size: NA
J gene: TRBJ2-1
V gene: TRBV7-3
D gene: NA
CDR3 protein: CASSLGGVGNEQFF
CDR3 DNA: TGTGCCAGCAGCTTAGGCGGGGTGGGTAATGAGCAGTTCTTC

clone size: NA
J gene: TRBJ2-1
V gene: TRBV7-2
D gene: TRBD2
CDR3 protein: CASMEREGGYNEQFF
CDR3 DNA: TGTGCCAGCATGGAACGGGAGGGGGGTTACAATGAGCAGTTCTTC

clone size: NA
J gene: TRBJ1-1
V gene: TRBV9
D gene: NA
CDR3 protein: CASSRGAQGTEAFF
CDR3 DNA: TGTGCCAGCAGCCGGGGGGCTCAGGGGACTGAAGCTTTCTTT

clone size: NA
J gene: TRBJ1-4
V gene: TRBV5-1
D gene: TRBD1
CDR3 protein: CASSTGTGLNEKLFF
CDR3 DNA: TGCGCCAGCAGCACCGGGACAGGCCTTAATGAAAAACTGTTTTTT

clone size: few
J gene: TRBJ2-3
V gene: TRBV6-4
D gene: NA
CDR3 protein: CASSEAAGGSTDTQYF
CDR3 DNA: TGTGCCAGCAGTGAAGCCGCTGGCGGGAGCACAGATACGCAGTATTTT

clone size: NA
J gene: TRBJ2-7
V gene: TRBV18
D gene: NA
CDR3 protein: CASSALGMEPSQEQYF
CDR3 DNA: TGTGCCAGCTCAGCGCTTGGTATGGAGCCGAGTCAGGAGCAGTACTTC

clone size: NA
J gene: TRBJ2-1
V gene: TRBV7-8
D gene: NA
CDR3 protein: CASSLVGTSRYNEQFF
CDR3 DNA: TGTGCCAGCAGCTTAGTGGGAACTAGCCGTTACAATGAGCAGTTCTTC

clone size: NA
J gene: TRBJ2-1
V gene: TRBV5-1
D gene: TRBD2
CDR3 protein: CASSLAPSGIAYNEQFF
CDR3 DNA: TGCGCCAGCAGCTTGGCCCCCAGCGGGATTGCCTACAATGAGCAGTTCTTC

clone size: many
J gene: TRBJ2-7
V gene: TRBV10-3
D gene: TRBD1
CDR3 protein: CAIRRDRGRNEQYF
CDR3 DNA: TGTGCCATCAGGCGGGACAGGGGGCGGAACGAGCAGTACTTC

clone size: NA
J gene: TRBJ1-5
V gene: TRBV7-8
D gene: NA
CDR3 protein: CASSLGRGQSNQPQHF
CDR3 DNA: TGTGCCAGCAGCCTGGGCAGGGGTCAATCCAATCAGCCCCAGCATTTT

clone size: NA
J gene: TRBJ1-1
V gene: TRBV19
D gene: TRBD1
CDR3 protein: CASSRDRGTEAFF
CDR3 DNA: TGTGCCAGTAGTCGCGACAGGGGGACTGAAGCTTTCTTT

clone size: NA
J gene: TRBJ2-7
V gene: TRBV5-6
D gene: TRBD1
CDR3 protein: CASSFTGQGSYEQYF
CDR3 DNA: TGTGCCAGCAGCTTTACGGGACAGGGATCCTACGAGCAGTACTTC

clone size: NA
J gene: TRBJ2-1
V gene: TRBV2
D gene: NA
CDR3 protein: CASSEARRVDNDEQFF
CDR3 DNA: TGTGCCAGCAGTGAAGCTAGGCGGGTTGACAATGATGAGCAGTTCTTC

clone size: NA
J gene: TRBJ2-2
V gene: TRBV5-5
D gene: NA
CDR3 protein: CASSLGTGVAGELFF
CDR3 DNA: TGTGCCAGCAGCTTGGGCACGGGGGTGGCCGGGGAGCTGTTTTTT

clone size: NA
J gene: TRBJ2-1
V gene: TRBV4-1
D gene: NA
CDR3 protein: CASSHRDSPYNEQFF
CDR3 DNA: TGCGCCAGCAGCCACCGAGACTCGCCCTACAATGAGCAGTTCTTC

clone size: NA
J gene: TRBJ1-1
V gene: TRBV5-8
D gene: NA
CDR3 protein: CASSPSWLRGSTEAFF
CDR3 DNA: TGTGCCAGCAGCCCCAGTTGGTTGCGGGGGAGCACTGAAGCTTTCTTT

clone size: NA
J gene: TRBJ2-5
V gene: TRBV6-5
D gene: NA
CDR3 protein: CASSSGVGGTQYF
CDR3 DNA: TGTGCCAGCAGTTCAGGGGTAGGGGGGACCCAGTACTTC

clone size: NA
J gene: TRBJ1-1
V gene: TRBV28
D gene: TRBD1
CDR3 protein: CASSPNSRPGQVNTEAFF
CDR3 DNA: TGTGCCAGCAGTCCAAACTCACGACCGGGACAGGTCAACACTGAAGCTTTCTTT

clone size: NA
J gene: TRBJ2-7
V gene: TRBV7-2
D gene: NA
CDR3 protein: CASSLAGLSYEQYF
CDR3 DNA: TGTGCCAGCAGCTTGGCAGGCCTCTCCTACGAGCAGTACTTC

clone size: once
J gene: TRBJ1-5
V gene: TRBV2
D gene: NA
CDR3 protein: CASNPNTNSNQPQHF
CDR3 DNA: TGTGCCAGCAACCCAAACACCAATAGCAATCAGCCCCAGCATTTT

clone size: NA
J gene: TRBJ2-6
V gene: TRBV4-1
D gene: TRBD1
CDR3 protein: CASSQATGGSGANVLTF
CDR3 DNA: TGCGCCAGCAGCCAAGCAACAGGGGGCTCTGGGGCCAACGTCCTGACTTTC

clone size: NA
J gene: TRBJ1-5
V gene: TRBV6-1
D gene: TRBD1
CDR3 protein: CASNKRTGVDQPQHF
CDR3 DNA: TGTGCCAGCAATAAAAGGACAGGGGTTGATCAGCCCCAGCATTTT

clone size: NA
J gene: TRBJ2-7
V gene: TRBV5-6
D gene: NA
CDR3 protein: CASSIAGYEQYF
CDR3 DNA: TGTGCCAGCAGCATAGCAGGGTACGAGCAGTACTTC

clone size: NA
J gene: TRBJ2-3
V gene: TRBV4-3
D gene: NA
CDR3 protein: CASSQTGTKGDTQYF
CDR3 DNA: TGCGCCAGCAGCCAAACCGGGACAAAGGGAGATACGCAGTATTTT

clone size: NA
J gene: TRBJ2-5
V gene: TRBV11-3
D gene: TRBD2
CDR3 protein: CASSLIIGRAIQETQYF
CDR3 DNA: TGTGCCAGCAGCTTAATTATCGGGAGGGCCATCCAAGAGACCCAGTACTTC

clone size: NA
J gene: TRBJ2-7
V gene: TRBV2
D gene: NA
CDR3 protein: CASGKTYEQYF
CDR3 DNA: TGTGCCAGCGGCAAAACCTACGAGCAGTACTTC

clone size: NA
J gene: TRBJ2-1
V gene: TRBV25-1
D gene: NA
CDR3 protein: CASSGLDLGAGYNEQFF
CDR3 DNA: TGTGCCAGCAGTGGCCTCGACTTGGGGGCGGGTTACAATGAGCAGTTCTTC

clone size: NA
J gene: TRBJ2-5
V gene: TRBV9
D gene: TRBD2
CDR3 protein: CASSASGGRALVETQYF
CDR3 DNA: TGTGCCAGCAGCGCTTCGGGCGGGAGGGCCCTAGTAGAGACCCAGTACTTC

clone size: few
J gene: TRBJ1-1
V gene: TRBV5-1
D gene: TRBD1
CDR3 protein: CASSLGDRVTEAFF
CDR3 DNA: TGCGCCAGCAGCTTGGGCGACAGGGTAACTGAAGCTTTCTTT

clone size: NA
J gene: TRBJ2-5
V gene: TRBV11-3
D gene: NA
CDR3 protein: CASSLEPGETQYF
CDR3 DNA: TGTGCCAGCAGCTTAGAACCAGGAGAGACCCAGTACTTC

clone size: NA
J gene: TRBJ1-5
V gene: TRBV5-1
D gene: NA
CDR3 protein: CASSFGDSNQPQHF
CDR3 DNA: TGCGCCAGCAGCTTCGGAGACAGCAATCAGCCCCAGCATTTT

clone size: once
J gene: TRBJ1-1
V gene: TRBV7-9
D gene: NA
CDR3 protein: CASSLGGQGGAEAFF
CDR3 DNA: TGTGCCAGCAGCTTAGGGGGACAAGGGGGAGCTGAAGCTTTCTTT

clone size: NA
J gene: TRBJ2-2
V gene: TRBV7-2
D gene: TRBD2
CDR3 protein: CASSPTPSGGELFF
CDR3 DNA: TGTGCCAGCAGTCCAACACCTAGCGGCGGGGAGCTGTTTTTT

clone size: NA
J gene: TRBJ2-3
V gene: TRBV19
D gene: TRBD1
CDR3 protein: CASSMRQGGGTDTQYF
CDR3 DNA: TGTGCCAGTAGTATGCGACAGGGGGGGGGCACAGATACGCAGTATTTT

clone size: NA
J gene: TRBJ1-3
V gene: TRBV9
D gene: NA
CDR3 protein: CASSPREGTIYF
CDR3 DNA: TGTGCCAGCAGCCCCCGTGAGGGCACCATATATTTT